This is a list of T cell receptor beta chains from one sample in a study of CD8 T cells in ankylosing spondylitis. TCRdb re-analysed the 5' RACE reads in MiXCR, keeping a single row per CDR3 protein. Of around 130,000 distinct CDR3 sequences listed, around 9.7% were seen once; the top ten hold 3.3%. Sequencing input: blood, either unsorted or a sorted T cell fraction (not recorded which). The receptor source for this set is a male donor with ankylosing spondylitis or in good health (not recorded which). Both conserved end residues are part of each CDR3. D genes are given only for firm matches. Clone size is stated in some rows and not others, as once, few, many or a class when expanded.

TGCAGCGGATACAGGGGATCCACTGAAGCTTTCTTT | CSGYRGSTEAFF | TRBJ1-1 | . | TRBV29-1 | TRBD1
TGCGCCAGCAGCTTGAGCCAGGACAGGACCTACGAGCAGTACTTC | CASSLSQDRTYEQYF | TRBJ2-7 | few | TRBV5-1 | TRBD1
TGCGCCAGCAGCCAAGAGTGGGGTCCCGCCTACGAGCAGTACTTC | CASSQEWGPAYEQYF | TRBJ2-7 | . | TRBV4-3 | .
TGTGCCAGCTCACCTAGCGGGAGCTCCTACGAGCAGTACTTC | CASSPSGSSYEQYF | TRBJ2-7 | many | TRBV7-9 | TRBD2
TGTGCCAGCAGCTTAGCTTACAGGGGGCCAGAGACCCAGTACTTC | CASSLAYRGPETQYF | TRBJ2-5 | many | TRBV7-2 | TRBD1
TGTGCCAGCAGTAGGGGACAGAGAGAGGAAGAGACCCAGTACTTC | CASSRGQREEETQYF | TRBJ2-5 | . | TRBV12-3/TRBV12-4 | TRBD1
TGTGCCAGCACCGCGCCGCTACGGGAGCAGTTCTTC | CASTAPLREQFF | TRBJ2-1 | many | TRBV28 | .
TGTGCCACCTGGGCTAGCGGTCCTCAGAATACGCAGTATTTT | CATWASGPQNTQYF | TRBJ2-3 | many | TRBV15 | TRBD2
TGTGCCAGCAGTTTATTGAGCTCTGGGGCCAACGTCCTGACTTTC | CASSLLSSGANVLTF | TRBJ2-6 | . | TRBV27 | .
TGCGCCAGCAGCTTGGGCACAGGGGAGGATTACGAGCAGTACTTC | CASSLGTGEDYEQYF | TRBJ2-7 | many | TRBV5-1 | .
TGCGCCAGCAGCTTGGCCGTTGGGTTAGAAGAGACCCAGTACTTC | CASSLAVGLEETQYF | TRBJ2-5 | many | TRBV5-1 | .
TGTGCCACCCGAACAAACACTGAAGCTTTCTTT | CATRTNTEAFF | TRBJ1-1 | many | TRBV15 | .
TGTGCCAGCAGCTTATCCTCCGCGGGATGGTTGACAGATACGCAGTATTTT | CASSLSSAGWLTDTQYF | TRBJ2-3 | many | TRBV7-3 | .
TGTGCCAGCAGCTTAGTGGCTAGCGGAGAGCAGTTCTTC | CASSLVASGEQFF | TRBJ2-1 | many | TRBV7-6 | TRBD2
TGTGCCAGCAGGTCTGACAGGAATCAGCCCCAGCATTTT | CASRSDRNQPQHF | TRBJ1-5 | many | TRBV12-3/TRBV12-4 | .
TGTGCCAGCTCACCGCGGGACATACCAATCGGCCTGGCCAAAAACATTCAGTACTTC | CASSPRDIPIGLAKNIQYF | TRBJ2-4 | many | TRBV18 | .
TGCAGTGCTAGGGAGGGACAGCCCTACAATGAGCAGTTCTTC | CSAREGQPYNEQFF | TRBJ2-1 | many | TRBV20-1 | .
TGCAGTGCTACGGGCCAAAACAATGAGCAGTTCTTC | CSATGQNNEQFF | TRBJ2-1 | . | TRBV20-1 | .
TGTGCCAGCAGCCAACGACAGGGGAACAATCAGCCCCAGCATTTT | CASSQRQGNNQPQHF | TRBJ1-5 | . | TRBV5-5 | TRBD1
TGCGCCAGCAGGCCGGGACTAGCGGAAGAGACCCAGTACTTC | CASRPGLAEETQYF | TRBJ2-5 | . | TRBV5-1 | TRBD2
TGCAGTGCTAGAGTAGAAGGCGGGACGTACCAAGAGACCCAGTACTTC | CSARVEGGTYQETQYF | TRBJ2-5 | many | TRBV20-1 | .
TGCAGTGCTCGGGGTCGTTGGACAGGGTATAACGAGCAGTACTTC | CSARGRWTGYNEQYF | TRBJ2-7 | many | TRBV20-1 | TRBD1
TGCGCCAGCAGCTTGGCACGAGGCACAGATACGCAGTATTTT | CASSLARGTDTQYF | TRBJ2-3 | many | TRBV5-1 | .
TGCAGCGGTGGGGGCCGGGGAACCTACAATGAGCAGTTCTTC | CSGGGRGTYNEQFF | TRBJ2-1 | many | TRBV29-1 | .
TGCAGTGCGAGTCCTAACAGCGGGAGGGGCTCCTACGAGCAGTACTTC | CSASPNSGRGSYEQYF | TRBJ2-7 | many | TRBV20-1 | TRBD2
TGTGCCACGACACAGGGACAGGGGTTTTTCGATGAGCAGTTCTTC | CATTQGQGFFDEQFF | TRBJ2-1 | many | TRBV15 | TRBD1
TGCAGTGCTAGCCGGGATCTCTTTGGCTACACCTTC | CSASRDLFGYTF | TRBJ1-2 | many | TRBV20-1 | .
TGCAGTGCTGCGGCCATTATGGGACAGGGGGCTTCCGGGGAGCTGTTTTTT | CSAAAIMGQGASGELFF | TRBJ2-2 | . | TRBV20-1 | TRBD1